This record concerns one TCR beta chain sequence. Its antigen is still unknown. Base quality data are lacking; no much larger clone is found one base away. The sample belongs to a study of cytomegalovirus exposure and HLA in healthy donors (dated by TCRdb to 2016 to 2017). For the wider study: In an earlier analysis of some 550 of the donors, 250 to 300 Gb of sequence data and about 110 million unique TCR beta sequences from about 179 million T cells were reported. An early release covering more than 500 HLA-typed donors comprised 250 to 350 gigabases of sequencing data and 85 million to 100 million unique TCR sequences. Across about 380 genotyped donors of the cohort, an average of about 200,000 unique TCR beta nucleotide sequences per donor were sequenced, and roughly 18% of those sequences were non-productive. Class I and class II HLA loci were covered by the typing at four-digit resolution. In a later genetic analysis, genome-wide SNP genotypes for about 60% of the 666 donors were used, and that subset was treated as a discovery cohort. The study aimed to test whether signatures of past pathogen exposure could be identified by cataloging public T cell receptors. Typing coverage varied by locus: roughly 620-640 donors for A, B, C, DRB1 and DQB1; roughly 560 for DQA1; approximately 570 for DPA1; around 450 for DPB1. Of the roughly 410 genotyped donors, less than 90% were placed in the genetic ancestry cluster associated with self-reported Caucasian donors. In the later analysis, no new phenotypic data were used to find candidate immune exposures; instead, reliance was placed on TCR beta sequences and their occurrence across donors. All discovery cohort repertoires had been generated using a single sequencing platform. Donor age, sex, ethnicity and CMV serostatus were collected together with the repertoire data. A separate validation cohort of approximately 130 different subjects was used in addition to the 666-subject first cohort. To study patterns of TCR occurrence, a later analysis re-analyzed previously published TCR beta repertoires from under 750 donors and added high-resolution HLA genotyping. The study profiled the T cell repertoires of hundreds of subjects by immunosequencing and related them to cytomegalovirus serostatus. In an earlier analysis of over 550 of the donors, high-throughput TCR beta sequencing was used to judge whether each TCR beta V gene segment behaved as functional or pseudogenic. Roughly 5 DR-DQ haplotypes were handled as single units for association and clustering because linkage in the cohort was strong. To predict cytomegalovirus infection status, the study brought together high-throughput TCR immunosequencing, statistical association of individual TCRs with disease status, and machine learning.

The cohort comprised hundreds of healthy bone marrow donors. All cohort members were sampled while nominally healthy, although unrecorded immune exposures were likely present. The donor tested CMV seropositive, placing the donor among the 250 to 350 seropositive members of the cohort. A peripheral blood sample was provided by each donor, and peripheral blood mononuclear cells were used for TCR beta sequencing. Genomic DNA was extracted from the blood cell samples with the Qiagen DNeasy Blood Extraction Kit. The CDR3 goes from the cysteine to the phenylalanine over 14 residues. Here the CDR3 DNA is all that survives: 42 bases in frame from base 1. Sequences SGHDT (CDR1) and YYEEEE (CDR2) are obtained from the germline V gene. V sheds 4 bases and J sheds 4 bases, leaving 15 bases between their ends. Libraries were constructed by the immunoSEQ multiplex PCR assay. For the multiplex PCR, a mixture combining 60 forward primers for TCR Vbeta segments and 13 reverse primers for TCR Jbeta segments was used. Amplification of the CDR3 region of rearranged TCR beta genes was performed with a multiplex PCR assay on genomic DNA. The Illumina HiSeq System was used to sequence the amplified TCR beta libraries as 87-base-pair reads. In the source study's methods: Across the 600 to 700 repertoires, a later analysis counted tens of millions of unique TCR beta chains, 9.5 million to 13 million of which were shared by at least two donors. To remove PCR and sequencing errors, raw reads were error-corrected and collapsed into unique sequences using a nearest-neighbor algorithm that merged closely related sequences. CDR3 sequences were aligned to IMGT reference sequences to assign V, D and J gene segments. For a sequence to be retained, a match of at least six nucleotides to both a V gene segment and a J gene segment was required. Rearrangements were called productive when the CDR3 lacked stop codons and stayed in frame with V and J; all others were non-productive. CDR3 was defined according to IMGT convention as the region running from the second conserved V-encoded cysteine to the conserved J-encoded phenylalanine. In an earlier analysis of 500 to 650 of the donors, sequences lacking an unambiguous match to a single V gene segment were excluded. In an earlier analysis of about 590 of the donors, a V segment was called functional when productive rearrangements were above 56.7%, and segregating when the standard deviation between donors exceeded 5%. To diagnose cytomegalovirus status from the catalog of TCR beta chain sequences, a statistical classification framework was built. In a later analysis, V and J genes were assigned by comparing TCR nucleotide sequences against IMGT/GENE-DB human TR gene sequences. A later analysis assigned CDR3 sequences and most-parsimonious VDJ recombination scenarios with the TCRdist pipeline. In a later analysis, each TCR beta chain was defined by its CDR3 amino acid sequence together with its V-gene family, and reads lacking a unique V-gene family were excluded. In a later analysis, 550 to 650 highly shared, low-generation-probability nucleotide sequences were removed to address suspected cross-contamination and a sequencing artifact. In a later analysis, a clonal expansion index was calculated for each public chain from normalized within-repertoire ranks of inferred template counts. Generation probabilities in a later analysis came from a VDJ recombination model fitted to out-of-frame rearrangements, and those results were checked against IGoR. In a later analysis, TCR-TCR, TCR-HLA and TCR-CMV co-occurrence was scored with hypergeometric tests, and a repertoire-size bias correction was applied to TCR pairs. To estimate false discovery rates, a later analysis permuted the HLA or CMV assignments 20 times. In a later analysis, co-occurring TCRs were grouped using DBSCAN, and TCRdist sequence similarity was added for clustering within HLA-allele-positive subsets. Repertoires with fewer than 30,000 or more than 120,000 public chains were left out of co-occurrence clustering, as were about 5 repertoires with anomalous nucleotide sharing. TCRdb holds this immuneACCESS table with in-frame rearrangements only. Some clones are missing; in checked studies, unresolved V genes explain under half, and the rest has no known cause. Clone size and the V and J calls come from that table; the DNA yielded D and trimming. The sample records over 110,000 clones, around 82% of which are singletons. Over 2% of the sample comes from the top ten.

Points the paper makes about the study in general: Because the 87-base-pair reads could not distinguish some IMGT-functional V segments, including TRBV6-2 and TRBV6-3, those segments were excluded. A group of highly shared sequence variants was considered likely to be a technical artifact of the sequencing pipeline. Because counts were too low, more than 15 rarely observed V segments, including chromosome 9 orphons, were excluded from the earlier analysis of fewer than 650 of the donors. A later analysis reported that several top co-occurrence clusters appeared linked to parvovirus B19, influenza, CMV and Epstein-Barr virus. In a later analysis, more than 15,000 TCR beta sequences were associated with specific HLA alleles at a false discovery rate of 0.05. For the cohort, immune exposure information was limited to CMV serostatus. In an earlier analysis of some 550 of the donors, most TCR beta V segments were observed in productive rearrangements about 87% or about 30% of the time, broadly matching IMGT annotations. In both the original and validation cohorts, the classifier was reported to diagnose cytomegalovirus status with high specificity and sensitivity. A later genetic analysis reported fewer N-insertions in productive TCRs among donors in an Asian-associated ancestry cluster than the approximately 670-donor mean. Only TCR beta chains were sequenced in this cohort, and the absence of alpha or paired-chain data limited detectable features. A later analysis found that TCR association rates varied across HLA loci, with DRB1 alleles showing the most associated TCRs and HLA-C alleles the fewest. The study listed 164 TCR beta chains as associated with cytomegalovirus. It was suggested by the authors that the approach could potentially be generalized to other disease states and immunological phenotypes. HLA typing was unavailable for some donors at each locus, so association tests used only the typed subset. A later analysis found that most CMV-associated TCR beta chains appeared HLA-restricted, with HLA associations seemingly driven largely by CMV exposure. Strong co-occurrence of HLA alleles, especially DR and DQ, made assigning TCR associations to individual alleles difficult. A further reported finding was that TCR beta sequences accurately predicted the HLA-A and HLA-B alleles for most subjects in the first cohort. Compared with equally common non-associated chains, HLA-associated TCR beta chains in a later analysis were more clonally expanded and had lower generation probabilities. Linkage disequilibrium might explain the correlated functional status among segregating V segments, but an unknown experimental factor could not be excluded. Presence/absence analyses assumed roughly uniform sequencing depth across donors, an assumption that may not hold. In vitro tests confirmed that three of the cytomegalovirus-associated TCR beta chains recognize cytomegalovirus antigens. Most TCR sequences were seen in very few donors, while some public TCRs were found in many individuals. In a later genetic analysis, a missense DCLRE1C variant was associated with V-gene and J-gene trimming of TCR beta chains, and the association was replicated in an independent cohort.

This sequence was found in a woman younger than 35 in good health and CMV-seropositive. The sequencing input was PBMCs. The chain is encoded by TRBV5-6 joined to TRBJ2-7, and perhaps TRBD2 as D gene, on 6 matching bases. The CDR3 in this case is CASSQAGSTYEQYF. DNA sequence: TGTGCCAGCAGCCAAGCGGGCAGTACATACGAGCAGTACTTC.